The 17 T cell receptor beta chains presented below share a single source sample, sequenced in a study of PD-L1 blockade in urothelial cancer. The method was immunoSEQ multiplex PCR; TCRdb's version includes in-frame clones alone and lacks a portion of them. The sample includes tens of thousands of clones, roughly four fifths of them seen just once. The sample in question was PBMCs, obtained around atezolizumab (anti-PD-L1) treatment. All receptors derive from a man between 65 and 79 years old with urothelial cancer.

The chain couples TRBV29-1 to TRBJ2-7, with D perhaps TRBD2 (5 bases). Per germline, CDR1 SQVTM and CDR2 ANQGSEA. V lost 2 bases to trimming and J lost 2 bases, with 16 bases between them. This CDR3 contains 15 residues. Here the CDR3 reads CSVEKAGGTPYEQYF. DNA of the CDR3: TGCAGCGTTGAAAAGGCAGGAGGAACTCCCTACGAGCAGTACTTC.

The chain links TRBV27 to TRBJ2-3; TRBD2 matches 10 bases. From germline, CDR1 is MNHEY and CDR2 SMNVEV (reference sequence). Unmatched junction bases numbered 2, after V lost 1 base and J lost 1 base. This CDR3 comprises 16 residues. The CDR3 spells CASSLWLAGGTDTQYF. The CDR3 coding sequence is TGTGCCAGCAGTTTATGGCTAGCGGGAGGCACAGATACGCAGTATTTT.

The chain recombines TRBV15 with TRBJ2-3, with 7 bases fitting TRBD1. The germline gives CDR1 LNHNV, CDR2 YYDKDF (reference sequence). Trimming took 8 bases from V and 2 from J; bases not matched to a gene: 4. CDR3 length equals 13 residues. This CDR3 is CATAQGTTDTQYF. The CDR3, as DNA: TGTGCCACCGCACAGGGGACCACAGATACGCAGTATTTT.

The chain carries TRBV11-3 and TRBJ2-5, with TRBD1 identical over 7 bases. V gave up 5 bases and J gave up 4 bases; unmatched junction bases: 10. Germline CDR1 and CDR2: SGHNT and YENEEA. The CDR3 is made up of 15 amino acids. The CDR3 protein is CASSTPGTARETQYF. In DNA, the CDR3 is TGTGCCAGCAGCACCCCGGGGACAGCCAGAGAGACCCAGTACTTC. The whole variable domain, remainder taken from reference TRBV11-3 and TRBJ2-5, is EAGVVQSPRYKIIEKKQPVAFWCNPISGHNTLYWYLQNLGQGPELLIRYENEEAVDDSQLPKDRFSAERLKGVDSTLKIQPAELGDSAVYLCASSTPGTARETQYFGPGTRLLVL.

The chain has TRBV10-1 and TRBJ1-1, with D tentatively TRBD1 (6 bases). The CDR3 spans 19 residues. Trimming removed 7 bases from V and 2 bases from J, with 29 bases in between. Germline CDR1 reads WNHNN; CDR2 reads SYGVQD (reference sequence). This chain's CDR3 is CASIGGGGLRPGFNTEAFF. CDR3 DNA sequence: TGCGCCAGCATTGGGGGGGGCGGTCTTAGACCCGGGTTTAACACTGAAGCTTTCTTT.

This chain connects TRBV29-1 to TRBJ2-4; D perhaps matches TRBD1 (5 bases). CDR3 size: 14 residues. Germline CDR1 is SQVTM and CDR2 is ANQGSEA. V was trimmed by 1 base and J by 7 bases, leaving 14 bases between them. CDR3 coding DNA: TGCAGCGTTGAAGGGGGCAGGGCCCCGAACATTCAGTACTTC. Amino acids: CSVEGGRAPNIQYF.

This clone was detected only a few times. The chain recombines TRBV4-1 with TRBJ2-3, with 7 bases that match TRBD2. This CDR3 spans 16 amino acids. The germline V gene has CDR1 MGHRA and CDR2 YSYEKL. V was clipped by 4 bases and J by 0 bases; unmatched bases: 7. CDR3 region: CASSRGLVISTDTQYF. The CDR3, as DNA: TGCGCCAGCAGCCGAGGACTAGTAATCAGCACAGATACGCAGTATTTT.

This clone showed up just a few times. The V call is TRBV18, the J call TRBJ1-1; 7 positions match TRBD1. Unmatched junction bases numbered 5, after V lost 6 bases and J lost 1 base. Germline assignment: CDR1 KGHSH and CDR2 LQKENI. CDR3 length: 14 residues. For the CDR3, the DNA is TGTGCCAGCTCTCGAAACAGGGGGAACACTGAAGCTTTCTTT. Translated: CASSRNRGNTEAFF. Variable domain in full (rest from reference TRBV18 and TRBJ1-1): NAGVMQNPRHLVRRRGQEARLRCSPMKGHSHVYWYRQLPEEGLKFMVYLQKENIIDESGMPKERFSAEFPKEGPSILRIQQVVRGDSAAYFCASSRNRGNTEAFFGQGTRLTVV.

The CDR3 region is CASSSTGVDEQYF. As DNA, the CDR3 is TGTGCCAGCAGCTCAACAGGGGTCGACGAGCAGTACTTC. The gene calls are TRBV7-9 and TRBJ2-7, with TRBD1 identical over 7 bases. The germline CDR1 and CDR2 sequences are SEHNR and FQNEAQ (reference sequence). The CDR3 covers 13 residues. V lost 4 bases, J lost 5 bases, and 5 bases stayed unmatched.

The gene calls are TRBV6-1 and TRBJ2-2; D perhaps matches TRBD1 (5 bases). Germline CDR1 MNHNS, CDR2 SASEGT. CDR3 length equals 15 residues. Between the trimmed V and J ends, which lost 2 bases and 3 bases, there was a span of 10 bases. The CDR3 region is CASSEQGGDTGELFF. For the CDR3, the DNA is TGTGCCAGCAGTGAACAGGGTGGGGACACCGGGGAGCTGTTTTTT.

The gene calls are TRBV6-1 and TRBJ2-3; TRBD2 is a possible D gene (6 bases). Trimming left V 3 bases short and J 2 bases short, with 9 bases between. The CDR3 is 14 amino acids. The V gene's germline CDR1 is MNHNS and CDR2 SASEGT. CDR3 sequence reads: CASSDGGPTDTQYF. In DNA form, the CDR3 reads TGTGCCAGCAGTGACGGGGGACCCACAGATACGCAGTATTTT.

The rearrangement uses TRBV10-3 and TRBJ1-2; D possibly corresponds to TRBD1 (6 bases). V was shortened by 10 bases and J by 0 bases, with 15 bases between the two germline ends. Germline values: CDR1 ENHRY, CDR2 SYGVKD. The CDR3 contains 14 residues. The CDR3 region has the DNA TGTGCCACGCAAGGGGACACTTCTAACTATGGCTACACCTTC. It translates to CATQGDTSNYGYTF.

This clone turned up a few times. This chain's CDR3 is CASSLWTGGNTEAFF. CDR3 nucleotides: TGCGCCAGCAGCTTATGGACAGGAGGAAACACTGAAGCTTTCTTT. The chain recombines TRBV5-1 with TRBJ1-1, with TRBD1 matching over 7 bases. Trimming at V came to 2 bases and at J to 2 bases, leaving 6 bases not matched to a gene. The germline CDR1 and CDR2 sequences are SGHRS and YFSETQ. The CDR3 has 15 amino acids. Supplemented by reference TRBV5-1 and TRBJ1-1, the full variable domain reads KAGVTQTPRYLIKTRGQQVTLSCSPISGHRSVSWYQQTPGQGLQFLFEYFSETQRNKGNFPGRFSGRQFSNSRSEMNVSTLELGDSALYLCASSLWTGGNTEAFFGQGTRLTVV.

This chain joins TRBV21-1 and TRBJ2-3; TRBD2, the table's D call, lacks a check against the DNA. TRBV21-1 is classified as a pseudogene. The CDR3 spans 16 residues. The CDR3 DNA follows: TGTGCCAGCAGGAAGGCAGTGCGGGAGAGCACAGATACGCAGTATTTT. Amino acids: CASRKAVRESTDTQYF.

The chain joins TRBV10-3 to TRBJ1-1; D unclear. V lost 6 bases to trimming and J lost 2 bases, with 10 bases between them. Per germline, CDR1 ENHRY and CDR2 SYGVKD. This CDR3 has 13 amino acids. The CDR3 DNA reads TGTGCCATCAGCCAAACAGTTAACACTGAAGCTTTCTTT. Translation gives CAISQTVNTEAFF.

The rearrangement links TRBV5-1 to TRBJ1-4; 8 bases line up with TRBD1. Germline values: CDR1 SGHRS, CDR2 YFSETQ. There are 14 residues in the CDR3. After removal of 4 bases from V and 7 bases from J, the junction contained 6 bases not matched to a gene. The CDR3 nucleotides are TGCGCCAGCAGCATTTGGACAGGGAGTGAAAAACTGTTTTTT. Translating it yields CASSIWTGSEKLFF.

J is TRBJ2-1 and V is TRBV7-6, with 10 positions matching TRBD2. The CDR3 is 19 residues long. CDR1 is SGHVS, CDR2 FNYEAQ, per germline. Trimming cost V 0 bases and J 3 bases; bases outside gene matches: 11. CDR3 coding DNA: TGTGCCAGCAGCTTAGCCCCTAGCGGGAGATCTGGGGGCTACAATGAGCAGTTCTTC. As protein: CASSLAPSGRSGGYNEQFF.